This T cell receptor (beta chain) stems from a study of Graves' ophthalmopathy and Graves' hyperthyroidism. Study summary: Investigators collected peripheral blood at initial diagnosis, before any treatment was given. Broader study findings: For separating ophthalmopathy from stable hyperthyroidism, a 13-signature model gave less than 90% sensitivity and roughly 78% specificity. Clonotypes were expanded in thyroid at above 0.001 frequency, and most also appeared in blood.

Investigators amplified TCR beta CDR3 regions from RNA transcripts. After a first-round RT-PCR with HTBI primers, a second-round multiplex PCR was run. Via MiXCR, TCRdb re-called the multiplex PCR reads, giving one row per CDR3 protein. Among roughly 380,000 distinct CDR3 sequences listed, approximately 15% were seen once. Physicians reached a diagnosis by relying on clinical symptoms, serum thyroxine, TRAb, thyroid ultrasound and orbital computed tomography. In regard to this clonotype: Its target is not known.

This clonotype originated in a woman aged 18-29 years with stable Graves' hyperthyroidism. Specimen: peripheral blood.

CDR3 in DNA: TGTGCCAGCAGCACCTGGGACAAGGACTACGAGCAGTACTTC. This translates into CASSTWDKDYEQYF. This chain uses TRBV11-2 with TRBJ2-7; a weak D match, TRBD1 (6 bases). The CDR3 spans 14 residues. V was clipped by 5 bases and J by 3 bases, with 14 bases between them. CDR1 and CDR2 (germline): SGHAT, FQNNGV. Full variable domain (missing parts from reference TRBV11-2 and TRBJ2-7): EAGVAQSPRYKIIEKRQSVAFWCNPISGHATLYWYQQILGQGPKLLIQFQNNGVVDDSQLPKDRFSAERLKGVDSTLKIQPAKLEDSAVYLCASSTWDKDYEQYFGPGTRLTVT.